This T cell receptor beta chain was identified in a study of shared clonotypes between healthy human individuals (dated by TCRdb to between 2020 and 2021). In the study overall: The cohort included three men and a couple of women between 18 and 49 years of age. Each donor's leukapheresis produced roughly between roughly 0.85 and 10 billion PBMCs. To increase sequencing depth and limit assay-specific biases, different laboratories used diverse techniques to prepare libraries and sequence TCR repertoires. Blood TCR repertoires of five healthy adults were deeply sequenced to estimate repertoire size and the extent of clonotype sharing between individuals. For each donor, CD4 naive and CD4 memory were each run on three plates, CD8 naive on two plates, and CD8 memory on one plate.

Using the deep immunoSEQ assay, multiplex PCR amplified TCR CDR3 regions from genomic DNA. Extracted genomic DNA from each cell subset was spread evenly across all wells of several immunoSEQ 96-well plates, with each plate serving as a replicate. Each replicate PCR for sorted subsets received about 0.2 ug genomic DNA, equal to tens of thousands of T cell genomes. Purified libraries were quantified with a Qubit 3.0 fluorometer, sized on a Bioanalyzer 2100, and re-quantified with the KAPA Library Quantification kit. A separate single-read 150-cycle Illumina NextSeq 550 flow cell was used to sequence each immunoSEQ 96-well plate. For the original study's pipeline: The immunoSEQ output contained only junctional sequences without quality scores, so filtering could not match that applied to full-length reads. Sequences were annotated with PyIR, a Python wrapper for IgBLAST v1.9, and V/J genes and CDR3 were assigned using IMGT germline references. Any read was removed if the V/J assignment was weak (E-value above 1e-6), the CDR3 was missing, or the read contained stop codons, out-of-frame junctions, or ambiguous translated residues. V3J clonotypes were defined as sequences sharing an identical inferred V gene, J gene, and CDR3 amino acid sequence. The percentage overlap between two repertoires was calculated by dividing the number of shared unique clonotypes by the size of the smaller repertoire. Repertoire richness was assessed with RTK rarefaction, the Chao1 estimator, and Recon v2.1 estimates of unobserved clonotypes. Generation probabilities were computed with OLGA for all TCRbeta clonotypes obtained by the gDNA method from four donors. TCRdb re-hosts the immuneACCESS table, in-frame sequences only. Its copies lack some clones; in the studies checked, an unresolved V gene accounts for under half of them, and the cause for the rest is not known. D and trimming come from the DNA, and the V and J calls and clone size come from that table. A total of approximately 2,300,000 clones appear in this sample, roughly 92% of them only once. Jointly, the top ten make up 0.37% of the sample.

The paper as a whole reports these results and caveats: Sampling was limited to blood, and TCR repertoires in tissue likely differ from TCR repertoires in blood. Even with the large sequencing depth, rarefaction of the sorted-subset datasets indicated that sequencing was incomplete. Across four donors, roughly 5% of naive CD4, around 3.5% of naive CD8, 2.3% of memory CD4, and 0.4% of memory CD8 clonotypes were shared. Pairwise subsampling led to the expectation that sequencing depth would affect the degree of clonotype sharing among donors. Higher generation probabilities were observed for clonotypes shared by all four sorted-subset donors than for non-shared clonotypes. Because the study included a small number of donors, the genetic and exposure-history diversity represented was limited. Estimated clonotype richness was generally larger for naive than for memory subsets.

This clone was detected once. This clone's antigen is unknown. No much larger clonotype is one base removed from it; base qualities were not supplied. The junction carries 4 bases between V and J, which are trimmed by 6 bases and 2 bases respectively. CDR1 and CDR2 are read off the germline V gene as SGHTA and FQGNSA. The CDR3 goes from the cysteine to the phenylalanine over 11 residues. The CDR3 DNA has 33 bases and is translated from base 1. Healthy HIV-negative adults with no recently reported acute infections or vaccinations were included as donors. Every donor was a Caucasian adult residing in Nashville, Tennessee, USA. CD4+ T cells were enriched by magnetic negative selection, after which naive cells were positively selected on CD45RA and the negative fraction was taken as the memory subset. Blood was collected by leukapheresis, and PBMCs were isolated by Ficoll-Histopaque density gradient centrifugation and then cryopreserved in liquid nitrogen vapor phase. Purity and quantity of every magnetically sorted T cell population were checked by analytical flow cytometry. Genomic DNA was isolated from each sorted fraction and quantified by UV absorbance on a Nanodrop 2000c.

This sequence was found in a man younger than 30 in good health. Some clones in this sample may be carry-over from other donors' samples. Sequenced sample: naive CD4+ T cells from PBMCs. This sample's cell subset or site label indicates: CD45RA+ positively selected. The rearrangement combines TRBV7-2 with TRBJ2-5; a confident D gene designation cannot be given. The base sequence is TGTGCCAGCAGACAACAAGAGACCCAGTACTTC. This sequence encodes CASRQQETQYF. Reference TRBV7-2 and TRBJ2-5 proteins supply the regions before and after the CDR3; the full variable domain is: GAGVSQSPSNKVTEKGKDVELRCDPISGHTALYWYRQSLGQGLEFLIYFQGNSAPDKSGLPSDRFSAERTGGSVSTLTIQRTQQEDSAVYLCASRQQETQYFGPGTRLLVL.